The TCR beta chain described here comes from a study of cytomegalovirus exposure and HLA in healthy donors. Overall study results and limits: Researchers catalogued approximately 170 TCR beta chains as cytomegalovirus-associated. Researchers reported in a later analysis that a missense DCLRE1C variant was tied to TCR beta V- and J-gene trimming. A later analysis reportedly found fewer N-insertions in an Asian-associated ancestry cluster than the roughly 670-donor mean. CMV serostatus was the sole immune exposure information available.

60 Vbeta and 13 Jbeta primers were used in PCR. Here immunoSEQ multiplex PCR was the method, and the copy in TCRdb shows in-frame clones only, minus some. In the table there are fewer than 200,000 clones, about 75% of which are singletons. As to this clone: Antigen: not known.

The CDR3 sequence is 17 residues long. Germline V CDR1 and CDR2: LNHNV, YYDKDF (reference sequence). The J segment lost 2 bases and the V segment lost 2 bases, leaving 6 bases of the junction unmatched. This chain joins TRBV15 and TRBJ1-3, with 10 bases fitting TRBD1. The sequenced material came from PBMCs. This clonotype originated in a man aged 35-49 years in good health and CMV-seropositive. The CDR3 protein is CATSRTGQGVTGNTIYF. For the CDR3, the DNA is TGTGCCACCAGCAGAACCGGACAGGGGGTAACTGGAAACACCATATATTTT.